This T cell receptor (beta chain) is from a study of regulatory T cells in long-lasting Graves disease. The wider study: Treatment with antithyroid drugs for over 5 years, together with positive TSH receptor antibodies, meant persistent Graves' disease.

Specified time point: persistent/refractory GD, antithyroid drugs over 5 years with positive TRAb. Extracted PBMC RNA gave rise to the TCR library. Patients came through an endocrinology department, and that department was in Xi'an, China. Arm-PCR of CDR3 regions and iRepertoire HTBI primers were the basis on which TCR beta libraries were built. TCRdb re-called the multiplex PCR reads with MiXCR, one entry per CDR3 protein. Of hundreds of thousands of distinct CDR3 sequences listed, around 21% were seen once; the top ten hold less than 25%. This clonotype was seen at least ten times. This CDR3 is built from 15 residues. From germline, CDR1 is SGHTA and CDR2 FQGNSA. V was shortened by 1 base and J by 10 bases, with 20 bases between the two germline ends.

The sequence came from a female donor with Graves disease. The sequences come from peripheral blood mononuclear cells (PBMCs), collected when the disease was refractory, from a patient treated with antithyroid drugs. The J gene is TRBJ2-7, the V gene TRBV7-2; no firm D call. Written as DNA, the CDR3 is TGTGCCAGCAGCTTAGGGGCAGCTACCCTACGAGGACAGTACTTC. Its translation: CASSLGAATLRGQYF.